The 27 T cell receptor beta chains given below trace back to one sample, sequenced in a study of OX40 agonist ivuxolimab in advanced cancers. Clones were read by immunoSEQ multiplex PCR, and TCRdb kept only the in-frame ones, dropping some. The top ten hold less than 4.5% of the sample, which has about 56,000 clones, roughly 80% seen once. Material: CD4+ or CD8+ T cells sorted from blood, obtained in a trial of the OX40 agonist ivuxolimab. The receptors were sampled from an adult with an advanced solid tumor such as melanoma, head and neck, liver or kidney cancer.

This chain connects TRBV6-4 to TRBJ2-5; 8 bases line up with TRBD2. With V trimmed by 6 bases and J by 5 bases, 11 bases remained unmatched. Germline assignment: CDR1 MRHNA and CDR2 SNTAGT. This CDR3 comprises 15 residues. Here the CDR3 DNA reads TGTGCCAGCAGCAAAAGCGGGAGTAAGCTGGAGACCCAGTACTTC. Protein product: CASSKSGSKLETQYF.

The chain combines TRBV5-1 with TRBJ2-7; unclear D gene. Germline V gene lookup returns CDR1 SGHRS and CDR2 YFSETQ. The CDR3 consists of 14 residues. With 4 bases removed from V and 3 bases from J, the gap between germline ends came to 14 bases. The CDR3 DNA sequence: TGCGCCAGCAGCACGAACGTTGGGCTCTACGAGCAGTACTTC. Translation: CASSTNVGLYEQYF.

The V call is TRBV11-3, the J call TRBJ1-3; D is perhaps TRBD1 (5 bases). Germline V gene data show CDR1 as SGHNT and CDR2 as YENEEA. V lost 6 bases and J lost 2, with 8 bases in between. The CDR3 spans 13 residues. Here the CDR3 reads CASSTGAGNTIYF. CDR3 coding DNA: TGTGCCAGCAGTACAGGCGCTGGAAACACCATATATTTT.

The chain recombines TRBV9 with TRBJ1-1; 9 nucleotides match TRBD1. With 3 bases clipped from V and 5 bases from J, the junction kept 8 bases outside the gene matches. Germline V CDR1 and CDR2: SGDLS, YYNGEE. The CDR3 is made up of 15 amino acids. DNA for the CDR3: TGTGCCAGCAGCGATAACAGGGGGCGTGGGACTGAAGCTTTCTTT. It encodes CASSDNRGRGTEAFF.

The chain joins TRBV11-2 to TRBJ2-3; 8 bases map to TRBD2. The CDR3 covers 17 residues. Losses at the gene ends were 5 bases for V and 4 bases for J; bases not matched to a gene: 14. Germline V gives CDR1 SGHAT, CDR2 FQNNGV. In DNA form, the CDR3 reads TGTGCCAGCAGCCCCCTCTACGGGAGGGCCGGCGCAGATACGCAGTATTTT. Translating gives CASSPLYGRAGADTQYF.

The rearrangement links TRBV9 to TRBJ1-2, with D unclear. V was shortened by 2 bases and J by 0 bases, with 5 bases between the two germline ends. The CDR3 is 13 amino acids. CDR1 is SGDLS and CDR2 is YYNGEE in the germline V gene. The CDR3 DNA sequence: TGTGCCAGCAGCGTGGAAGCTAACTATGGCTACACCTTC. Its protein product is CASSVEANYGYTF.

The chain is built from TRBV7-9 and TRBJ1-4; 10 nucleotides align to TRBD1. This CDR3 is 16 amino acids long. Germline CDR1 and CDR2: SEHNR and FQNEAQ (reference sequence). V lost 3 bases, J lost 5 bases, and 6 bases stayed unmatched. The CDR3 sequence: CASSFDPGQGNEKLFF. The CDR3 nucleotides read TGTGCCAGCAGCTTCGATCCGGGACAGGGGAATGAAAAACTGTTTTTT.

This sequence joins TRBV28 and TRBJ1-2; 8 bases are shared with TRBD1. V dropped 9 bases and J dropped 2; count of bases not matched to a gene: 2. The CDR3 extends over 12 amino acids. The V gene's germline CDR1 is MDHEN and CDR2 SYDVKM. CDR3 in amino acids: CASQGANYGYTF. Here the CDR3 DNA reads TGTGCCAGTCAGGGGGCGAACTATGGCTACACCTTC.

The chain uses TRBV6-4 and TRBJ1-1; 8 bases fit TRBD1. The CDR3 has 17 amino acids. Trimming cost V 5 bases and J 7 bases; bases outside gene matches: 18. Germline-derived CDR1 and CDR2 are MRHNA and SNTAGT. The CDR3 loop reads CASSPRTGTPSGVEAFF. The CDR3 DNA is TGTGCCAGCAGTCCGCGGACAGGGACCCCCTCCGGGGTTGAAGCTTTCTTT.

This chain links TRBV7-2 with TRBJ2-6, with D tentatively TRBD1 (5 bases). Germline lookup yields CDR1 SGHTA and CDR2 FQGNSA. V was clipped by 5 bases and J by 9 bases, with 17 bases between them. The CDR3 spans 15 residues. This CDR3 is CASSPRQPPSNVLTF. CDR3 nucleotides: TGTGCCAGCAGCCCGCGACAGCCCCCGAGCAACGTCCTGACTTTC.

Points on this clone: At one end, the junction sequence differs from germline, possibly due to a read error. The V gene is TRBV5-1, the J gene TRBJ2-1; 9 nucleotides agree with TRBD1. The CDR3 contains 15 residues. The germline CDR1 and CDR2 sequences are SGHRS and YFSETQ. The CDR3 DNA follows: TGCGTCAGCAGCGATCCCGGGACAGGGACAAATGAGCAGTTCTTC. Its translation is CVSSDPGTGTNEQFF. Full variable domain (rest looked up from reference TRBV5-1 and TRBJ2-1): KAGVTQTPRYLIKTRGQQVTLSCSPISGHRSVSWYQQTPGQGLQFLFEYFSETQRNKGNFPGRFSGRQFSNSRSEMNVSTLELGDSALYLCVSSDPGTGTNEQFFGPGTRLTVL.

The genes are TRBV28 and TRBJ2-7; D is possibly TRBD1 (5 bases). The length of the CDR3 is 13 residues. V was cut by 7 bases and J by 5 bases, with 15 bases left in between. Germline assignment: CDR1 MDHEN and CDR2 SYDVKM. The CDR3 DNA is TGTGCCAGCACCTGGGGCTTTTTGAACGAGCAGTACTTC. Translated, it gives CASTWGFLNEQYF.

The rearrangement uses TRBV6-5 and TRBJ1-1; weak D call: TRBD1 (5 bases). The CDR3 is 13 residues long. Trimming took off 4 bases at V and 4 bases at J, with 10 bases between the two ends. Germline assignment: CDR1 MNHEY and CDR2 SVGAGI. The CDR3 loop reads CASSSAGTTEAFF. For the CDR3, the DNA is TGTGCCAGCAGTTCGGCTGGGACCACTGAAGCTTTCTTT.

This clone was recorded once. The gene calls are TRBV7-3 and TRBJ1-2; a weak D match, TRBD1 (5 bases). Trimming removed 2 bases at V and 8 bases at J, with 12 bases between. The CDR3 loop spans 13 amino acids. In germline, CDR1 is SGHTA, CDR2 FQGTGA. DNA for the CDR3: TGTGCCAGCAGCTTAGTAGGGGACGCGGGCTACACCTTC. Protein: CASSLVGDAGYTF.

The chain links TRBV2 to TRBJ2-4; TRBD2 might be the D (5 bases). Trimming shortened V by 0 bases and J by 1 base, and 10 bases separated the two germline ends. Germline loops: CDR1 SNHLY, CDR2 FYNNEI. This CDR3 has 16 amino acids. As DNA, the CDR3 is TGTGCCAGCAGTGAAGCGTGGGAGAAGGCCAAAAACATTCAGTACTTC. Translated, it gives CASSEAWEKAKNIQYF.

This clone was observed a handful of times. The chain combines TRBV18 with TRBJ2-2; TRBD1 agrees at 9 bases. V was clipped by 4 bases and J by 1 base; unmatched bases: 16. This CDR3 has 20 amino acids. Germline assignment: CDR1 KGHSH and CDR2 LQKENI. This chain's CDR3 is CASSLYTPGQGSRNTGELFF. The CDR3 DNA reads TGTGCCAGCTCACTTTATACCCCGGGACAGGGATCCCGGAACACCGGGGAGCTGTTTTTT.

This clone turned up a few times. V is TRBV29-1 and J is TRBJ2-5; 8 positions agree with TRBD1. This CDR3 has 11 residues. The J segment lost 5 bases and the V segment lost 7 bases, leaving 3 bases of the junction unmatched. Germline V gives CDR1 SQVTM, CDR2 ANQGSEA. The CDR3 loop is CSGDRGETQYF. CDR3 sequence (DNA): TGCAGCGGTGACAGGGGCGAGACCCAGTACTTC.

This clone has only one observation. The chain joins TRBV7-3 to TRBJ2-3; the match to TRBD2 covers 9 bases. Germline trimming cut 5 bases from V and 4 bases from J; bases unmatched to any gene: 7. Germline V gene lookup returns CDR1 SGHTA and CDR2 FQGTGA. The length of the CDR3 is 15 residues. This chain's CDR3 is CASSPIAGVADTQYF. The CDR3 DNA is TGTGCCAGCAGCCCAATAGCGGGAGTGGCAGATACGCAGTATTTT.

CDR3 bases: TGTGCCAGCAGTAAGCAGACTAGACACAATGAGCAGTTCTTC. Its translation is CASSKQTRHNEQFF. This sequence joins TRBV6-6 and TRBJ2-1; the D gene is possibly TRBD2 (6 bases). CDR1 and CDR2 from the germline V gene are MNHNY and SVGAGI (reference sequence). The germline V and J ends were trimmed by 5 bases and 5 bases, with 13 bases remaining between them. The CDR3 covers 14 residues.

V and J are TRBV7-2 and TRBJ2-2, with TRBD1 matching over 7 bases. The CDR3 is 16 amino acids. V lost 5 bases and J lost 3; bases outside the gene matches: 9. CDR1 SGHTA and CDR2 FQGNSA come from the germline V gene. CDR3 coding DNA: TGTGCCAGCAGCGTTTACAGGGGTGAGGACACCGGGGAGCTGTTTTTT. This gives the protein CASSVYRGEDTGELFF.

J is TRBJ2-1 and V is TRBV27; TRBD2 agrees at 7 bases. Per germline, CDR1 MNHEY and CDR2 SMNVEV (reference sequence). V gave up 5 bases and J gave up 7 bases; unmatched junction bases: 8. CDR3 length: 14 residues. CDR3 DNA: TGTGCCAGCAGTCCAGGGAGGGTGGGGAATGAGCAGTTCTTC. Protein sequence: CASSPGRVGNEQFF.

The rearrangement uses TRBV11-2 and TRBJ2-7; D tentatively fits TRBD1 or TRBD2 (5 bases each). Trimming shortened V by 0 bases and J by 2 bases, and 11 bases separated the two germline ends. Germline loops: CDR1 SGHAT, CDR2 FQNNGV. The CDR3 consists of 15 residues. The CDR3 reads CASSLERGTAYEQYF. In DNA, the CDR3 is TGTGCCAGCAGCTTAGAGAGGGGAACAGCCTACGAGCAGTACTTC. Full variable domain (outside the CDR3, taken from reference TRBV11-2 and TRBJ2-7): EAGVAQSPRYKIIEKRQSVAFWCNPISGHATLYWYQQILGQGPKLLIQFQNNGVVDDSQLPKDRFSAERLKGVDSTLKIQPAKLEDSAVYLCASSLERGTAYEQYFGPGTRLTVT.

The chain recombines TRBV5-1 with TRBJ1-1, with no clear D. The CDR3 runs 15 residues. The V end lost 0 bases, the J end lost 2 bases, and 11 bases lay between the germline ends. The V gene's germline CDR1 is SGHRS and CDR2 YFSETQ. CDR3 in amino acids: CASSLVGDTNTEAFF. DNA of the CDR3: TGCGCCAGCAGCTTGGTTGGAGATACTAACACTGAAGCTTTCTTT.

Turning to this clone: A junction boundary mismatches the germline segment, possibly from a read error. V usage is TRBV7-9 and J usage is TRBJ2-7; D is uncertain. Germline CDR1 reads SEHNR; CDR2 reads FQNEAQ (reference sequence). This CDR3 comprises 12 residues. CDR3 sequence reads: CASSPRADEQCF. CDR3 nucleotide sequence: TGTGCCAGCAGCCCCCGGGCGGACGAGCAGTGCTTC.

The chain carries TRBV14 and TRBJ2-7; perhaps TRBD1 as D (6 bases). This CDR3 comprises 12 residues. Germline assignment: CDR1 SGHDN and CDR2 FVKESK. Trimming took off 4 bases at V and 6 bases at J, with 10 bases between the two ends. The DNA of the CDR3 is TGTGCCAGCAGCCGCGAAGGGGGCGAGCAGTACTTC. Translating it yields CASSREGGEQYF.

This rearrangement joins TRBV2 to TRBJ2-7; D unresolved. Germline V lookup: CDR1 SNHLY, CDR2 FYNNEI. Trimming took off 6 bases at V and 6 bases at J, with 6 bases between the two ends. This CDR3 has 10 amino acids. In DNA form, the CDR3 reads TGTGCCAGCAGCGGTGCCGAGCAGTACTTC. Translated, it gives CASSGAEQYF.

This clone was detected a few times. The J gene is TRBJ1-5, the V gene TRBV2, with TRBD1 identical over 10 bases. Germline V gene sequence: CDR1 SNHLY, CDR2 FYNNEI. The CDR3 consists of 18 residues. Trimming took 7 bases from V and 1 from J; bases not matched to a gene: 13. The CDR3 DNA is TGTGCCAGCACCGGGCGTGGGACAGGGGATGGGAGCAATCAGCCCCAGCATTTT. Residues: CASTGRGTGDGSNQPQHF.